This TCR beta chain was captured by sequencing in a study of T cells after yellow fever vaccination (dated 2019 in TCRdb). Looking at the study overall: The SMART-Seq v4 Ultra Low Input RNA kit was used to prepare libraries from fractions with low cell numbers. To follow T-cell clones before and after both primary and booster YFV17D yellow fever vaccination, bulk TCR alpha and beta repertoires underwent longitudinal sequencing. The cohort comprised two healthy male donors, one aged 18 to 30 and one aged 30 to 40 years. Bulk PBMC replicates and cell subsets were isolated from blood drawn at multiple timepoints before and after both primary and secondary immunization. Results the study describes overall, beyond this receptor: Computational filtering was needed because FACS-sorted repertoires could contain abundant contaminating clonotypes from the bulk population. A small share of clonotypes was detected in both CD4 and CD8 compartments, with the overlap likely arising from convergent recombination. The secondary T-cell response was found to be weaker but faster than the primary response, with a peak reached on day 5 rather than on day 15. After the booster, most clones that had expanded after primary vaccination were detected again (around 97% of CD4 and roughly 86% of CD8), suggesting broad maintenance of memory. The study included only two donors, which limits how far the findings can be generalized.

TCR cDNA was made using 5'RACE template switching, a step that added a universal primer site and unique molecular identifiers. Priming of cDNA synthesis was performed from both the TCR alpha and TCR beta constant segments. Library amplification used two PCR steps, and the second PCR step added sample barcodes and sequencing adapters. Sequencing of the libraries was done on either Illumina HiSeq 2500 (2x100 bp) or NovaSeq (2x150 bp). The original pipeline was this. MIGEC handled demultiplexing of reads and collapsing into UMI consensus sequences, while MiXCR performed V(D)J alignment. Vaccine-responding clonotypes were defined with edgeR using replicate PBMC samples, requiring FDR below 0.01 and a log2 fold change above 5 up to day 15. Each bulk clonotype received a CD4 or CD8 identity based on whether the sequenced CD4 or CD8 repertoire contained that clonotype at higher abundance. Clonotypes enriched at least 10-fold in dextramer-positive versus dextramer-negative fractions were classed as NS4B-specific, and CD4-biased clonotypes were left out. The public reads were reanalyzed by TCRdb: fastp trimming at Q25, MiXCR alignment, in-frame beta chains only. Each entry merges the rows of one CDR3 protein and shows their most common DNA and genes. The V and J calls and clone size are TCRdb's, not the authors'. A total of about 45,000 distinct CDR3 sequences appear in this sample, under 8% of them only once. The ten largest clones capture about 15% of the sample.

This clonotype has at least ten counts. No qualities accompany the bases; no much larger clone lies one base away. This sample's treatment or condition label indicates: live attenuated yellow fever vaccine strain. PBMCs were isolated from peripheral blood using a standard Ficoll-Paque protocol. With anti-CD3 and anti-CD8 staining plus a dextramer loaded with the yellow fever NS4B epitope peptide, the researchers sorted epitope-specific CD8 T cells. RNA was extracted with TriZol from bulk PBMCs, CD4 and CD8 fractions, and dextramer-positive and dextramer-negative fractions. Based on the germline V gene, the CDR1 and CDR2 sequences are SQVTM and ANQGSEA. Relative to germline, V is 4 bases shorter and J is 6 bases shorter, with 19 bases between their ends. Including cysteine and phenylalanine, the CDR3 has 14 amino acids. Only the CDR3 DNA stays, 42 bases, in frame from base 1.

Source: CD8+ T cells not binding an NS4B(214-222) dextramer, sorted from PBMCs, taken 45 days after the yellow fever booster vaccination. The cell subset or site label for this specimen denotes: NS4B epitope dextramer-negative CD8 T cells. The chain employs TRBV29-1 and TRBJ2-7; no D gene can be assigned with confidence. The sequence derives from a man under 40 who received the YFV17D yellow fever vaccine. The nucleotide sequence reads TGCAGCGTTGGCCTCTCCTCCTCTACTGGCGAGCAGTACTTC. It translates to CSVGLSSSTGEQYF.